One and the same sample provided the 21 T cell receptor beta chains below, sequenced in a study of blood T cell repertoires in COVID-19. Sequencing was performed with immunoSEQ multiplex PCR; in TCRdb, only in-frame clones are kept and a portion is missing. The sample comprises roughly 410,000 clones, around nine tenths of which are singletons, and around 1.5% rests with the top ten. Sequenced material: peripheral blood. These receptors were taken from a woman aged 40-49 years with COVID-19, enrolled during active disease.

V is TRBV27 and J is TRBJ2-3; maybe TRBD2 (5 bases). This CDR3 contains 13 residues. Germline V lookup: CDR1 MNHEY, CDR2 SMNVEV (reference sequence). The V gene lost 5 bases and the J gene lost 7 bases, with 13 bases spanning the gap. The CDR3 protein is CASSPQLENTQYF. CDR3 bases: TGTGCCAGCAGTCCCCAACTAGAGAATACGCAGTATTTT.

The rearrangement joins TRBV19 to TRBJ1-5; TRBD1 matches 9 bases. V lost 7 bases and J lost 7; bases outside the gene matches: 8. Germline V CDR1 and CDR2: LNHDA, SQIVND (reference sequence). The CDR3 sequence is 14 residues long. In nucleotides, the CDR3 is TGTGCCAGTACCCTACAGGGGGCTCGACAGCCCCAGCATTTT. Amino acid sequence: CASTLQGARQPQHF.

The CDR3 DNA reads as TGTGCCAGCAGCGACTCGGGACCGGGAGGTGGGACCCAGTACTTC. Encoded protein: CASSDSGPGGGTQYF. The chain joins TRBV9 to TRBJ2-5, with 7 bases that match TRBD2. The CDR3 loop spans 15 amino acids. J gave up 7 bases and V 3 bases, and 12 bases lay outside the gene matches. CDR1 SGDLS and CDR2 YYNGEE come from the germline V gene.

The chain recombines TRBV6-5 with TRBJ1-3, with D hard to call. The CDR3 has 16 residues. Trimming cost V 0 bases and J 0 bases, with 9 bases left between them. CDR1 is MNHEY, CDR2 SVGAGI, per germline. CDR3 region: CASSYSAGNSGNTIYF. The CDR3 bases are TGTGCCAGCAGTTACTCTGCCGGGAACTCTGGAAACACCATATATTTT.

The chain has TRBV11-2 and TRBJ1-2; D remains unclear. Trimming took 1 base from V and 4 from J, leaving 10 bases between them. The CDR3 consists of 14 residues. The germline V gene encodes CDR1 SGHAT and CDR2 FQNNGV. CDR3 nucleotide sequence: TGTGCCAGCAGCTTAGCGCCGGGAGTCTATGGCTACACCTTC. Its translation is CASSLAPGVYGYTF.

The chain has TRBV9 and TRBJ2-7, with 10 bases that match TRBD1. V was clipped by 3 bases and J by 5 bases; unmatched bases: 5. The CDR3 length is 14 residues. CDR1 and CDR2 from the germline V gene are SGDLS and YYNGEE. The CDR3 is CASSAGTGVNEQYF. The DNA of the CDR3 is TGTGCCAGCAGCGCAGGGACAGGGGTCAACGAGCAGTACTTC.

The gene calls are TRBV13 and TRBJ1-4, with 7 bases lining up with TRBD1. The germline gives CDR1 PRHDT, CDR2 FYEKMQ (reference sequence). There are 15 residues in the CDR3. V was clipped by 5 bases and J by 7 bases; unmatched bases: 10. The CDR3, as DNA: TGTGCCAGCAGCCTCCGACAGGGATCGGGTGAAAAACTGTTTTTT. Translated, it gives CASSLRQGSGEKLFF.

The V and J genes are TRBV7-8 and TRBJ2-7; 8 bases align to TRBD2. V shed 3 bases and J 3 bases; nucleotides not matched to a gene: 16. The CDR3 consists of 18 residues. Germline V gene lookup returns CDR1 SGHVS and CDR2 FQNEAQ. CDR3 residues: CASSFELPLREGYYEQYF. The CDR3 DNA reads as TGTGCCAGCAGCTTTGAACTCCCGCTACGGGAGGGCTACTACGAGCAGTACTTC.

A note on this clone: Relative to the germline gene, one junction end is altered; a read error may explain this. This chain's CDR3 is CASNLNPTQGARDTEAFF. DNA of the CDR3: TGTGCCAGCAACTTAAACCCCACGCAGGGGGCGCGGGACACTGAAGCTTTCTTT. The chain employs TRBV7-9 and TRBJ1-1; 8 bases line up with TRBD1. In germline, CDR1 is SEHNR, CDR2 FQNEAQ (reference sequence). This CDR3 is built from 18 residues.

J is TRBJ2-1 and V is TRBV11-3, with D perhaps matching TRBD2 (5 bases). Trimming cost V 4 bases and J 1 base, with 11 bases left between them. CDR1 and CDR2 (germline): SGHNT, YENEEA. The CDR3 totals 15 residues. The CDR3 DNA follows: TGTGCCAGCAGCTCCAGACGGGGATCCTACAATGAGCAGTTCTTC. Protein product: CASSSRRGSYNEQFF.

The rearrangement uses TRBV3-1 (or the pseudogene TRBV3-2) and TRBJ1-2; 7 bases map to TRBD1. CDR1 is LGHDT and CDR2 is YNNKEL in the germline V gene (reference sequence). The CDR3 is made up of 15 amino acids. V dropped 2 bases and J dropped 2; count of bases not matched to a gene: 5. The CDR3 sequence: CASSQLTGRNYGYTF. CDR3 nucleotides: TGTGCCAGCAGCCAATTGACAGGGCGGAACTATGGCTACACCTTC.

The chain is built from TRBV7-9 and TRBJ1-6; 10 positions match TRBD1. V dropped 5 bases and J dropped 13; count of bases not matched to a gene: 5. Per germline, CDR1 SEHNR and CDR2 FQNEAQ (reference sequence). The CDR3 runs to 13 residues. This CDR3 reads CASSAGQGRPLHF. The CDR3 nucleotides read TGTGCCAGCAGCGCGGGACAGGGGAGGCCCCTCCACTTT.

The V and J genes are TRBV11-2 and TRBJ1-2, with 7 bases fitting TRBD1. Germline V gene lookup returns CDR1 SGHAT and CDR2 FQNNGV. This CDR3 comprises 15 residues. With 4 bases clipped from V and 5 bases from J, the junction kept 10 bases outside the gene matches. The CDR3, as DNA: TGTGCCAGCAGCTATACCGGGACAGACGCATATGGCTACACCTTC. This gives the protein CASSYTGTDAYGYTF.

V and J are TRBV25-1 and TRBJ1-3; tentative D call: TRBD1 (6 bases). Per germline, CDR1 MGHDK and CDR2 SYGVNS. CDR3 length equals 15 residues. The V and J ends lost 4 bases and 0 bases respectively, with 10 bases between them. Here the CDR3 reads CASSGTVPSGNTIYF. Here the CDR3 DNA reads TGTGCCAGCAGTGGGACAGTCCCCTCTGGAAACACCATATATTTT.

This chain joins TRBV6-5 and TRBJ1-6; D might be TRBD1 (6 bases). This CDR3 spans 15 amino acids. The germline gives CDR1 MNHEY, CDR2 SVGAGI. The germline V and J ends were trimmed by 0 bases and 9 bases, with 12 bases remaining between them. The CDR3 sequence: CASSYSRTVFSPLHF. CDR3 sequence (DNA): TGTGCCAGCAGTTACTCGAGGACAGTTTTTTCACCCCTCCACTTT.

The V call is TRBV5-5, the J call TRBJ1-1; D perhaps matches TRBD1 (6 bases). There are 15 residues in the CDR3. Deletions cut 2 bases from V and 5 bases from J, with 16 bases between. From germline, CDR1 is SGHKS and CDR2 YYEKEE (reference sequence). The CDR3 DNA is TGTGCCAGCAGCTTTGACGGGGCTACAGGGACTGAAGCTTTCTTT. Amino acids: CASSFDGATGTEAFF. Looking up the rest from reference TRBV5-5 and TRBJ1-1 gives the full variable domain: DAGVTQSPTHLIKTRGQQVTLRCSPISGHKSVSWYQQVLGQGPQFIFQYYEKEERGRGNFPDRFSARQFPNYSSELNVNALLLGDSALYLCASSFDGATGTEAFFGQGTRLTVV.

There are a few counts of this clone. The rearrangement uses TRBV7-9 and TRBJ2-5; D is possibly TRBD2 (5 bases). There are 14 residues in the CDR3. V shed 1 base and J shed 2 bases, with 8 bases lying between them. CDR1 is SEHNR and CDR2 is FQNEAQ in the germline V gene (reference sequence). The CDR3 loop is CASSLVTGQETQYF. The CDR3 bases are TGTGCCAGCAGCTTAGTGACGGGACAAGAGACCCAGTACTTC.

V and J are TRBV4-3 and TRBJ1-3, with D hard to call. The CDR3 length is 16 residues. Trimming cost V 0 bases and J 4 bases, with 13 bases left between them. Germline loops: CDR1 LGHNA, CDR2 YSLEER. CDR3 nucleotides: TGCGCCAGCAGCCAAGATCTCAGTTGGAGCGGAAACACCATATATTTT. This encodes CASSQDLSWSGNTIYF.

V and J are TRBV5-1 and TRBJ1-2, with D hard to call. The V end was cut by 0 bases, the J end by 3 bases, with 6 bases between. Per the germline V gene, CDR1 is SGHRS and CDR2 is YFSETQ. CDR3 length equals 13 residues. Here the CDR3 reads CASSLVGDYGYTF. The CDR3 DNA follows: TGCGCCAGCAGCTTGGTGGGAGACTATGGCTACACCTTC.

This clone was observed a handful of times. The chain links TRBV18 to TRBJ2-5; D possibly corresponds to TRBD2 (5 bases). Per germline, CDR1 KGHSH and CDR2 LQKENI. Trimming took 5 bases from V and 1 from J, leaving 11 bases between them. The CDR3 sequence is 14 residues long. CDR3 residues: CASSVNEGQETQYF. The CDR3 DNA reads TGTGCCAGCTCAGTCAACGAGGGCCAAGAGACCCAGTACTTC.

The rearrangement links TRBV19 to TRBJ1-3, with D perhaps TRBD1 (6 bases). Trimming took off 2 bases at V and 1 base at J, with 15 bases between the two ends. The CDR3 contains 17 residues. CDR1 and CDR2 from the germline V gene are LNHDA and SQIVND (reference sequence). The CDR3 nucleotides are TGTGCCAGTAGTATAATCCCCCATAGGGGGTCTGGAAACACCATATATTTT. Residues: CASSIIPHRGSGNTIYF.